The following is a T cell receptor beta chain sequence with its context. Antigen unknown. The data originate from a study of T cell responses to AZD1222 COVID-19 vaccine. Findings and caveats of the study: Repertoires were collected only later (after the peak T cell response had occurred). Only six or seven AZD1222 recipients tested seropositive at baseline. White British donors predominated, females outnumbered males, and clonal diversity was possibly underestimated.

This CDR3 is 15 amino acids long. Germline CDR1 SNHLY, CDR2 FYNNEI. V lost 6 bases to trimming and J lost 0 bases; unmatched junction nucleotides: 8. Method: immunoSEQ multiplex PCR; TCRdb's copy keeps in-frame clones and lacks some. The table lists some 120,000 clones, more than 80% of them singletons. The chain carries TRBV2 and TRBJ2-7; 7 bases align to TRBD1. The receptor comes from an adult who received the AZD1222 COVID-19 vaccine. The source was peripheral blood, collected 28 days after the second AZD1222 dose. This CDR3 reads CASRLSQGSSYEQYF. DNA for the CDR3: TGTGCCAGCAGACTTTCACAGGGGAGCTCCTACGAGCAGTACTTC.